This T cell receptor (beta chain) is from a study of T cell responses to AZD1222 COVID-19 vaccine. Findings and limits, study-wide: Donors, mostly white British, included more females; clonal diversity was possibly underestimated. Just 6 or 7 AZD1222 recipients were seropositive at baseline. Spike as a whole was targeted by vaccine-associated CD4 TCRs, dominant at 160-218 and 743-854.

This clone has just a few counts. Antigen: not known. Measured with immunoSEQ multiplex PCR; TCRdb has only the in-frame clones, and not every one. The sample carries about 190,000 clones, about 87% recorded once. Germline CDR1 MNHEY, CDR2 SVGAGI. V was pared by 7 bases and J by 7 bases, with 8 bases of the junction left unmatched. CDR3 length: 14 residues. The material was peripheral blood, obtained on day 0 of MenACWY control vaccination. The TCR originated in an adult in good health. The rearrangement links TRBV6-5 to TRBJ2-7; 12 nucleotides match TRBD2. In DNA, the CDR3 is TGTGCCAGCACCCGGACTAGCGGGACGGGAGAGCAGTACTTC. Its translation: CASTRTSGTGEQYF.